This T cell receptor beta chain emerged from a study of CD8 T cells in Susac syndrome (dated by TCRdb to between 2017 and 2020). Background for the entire study: Repertoire sequencing was used to test whether CD8+ T cell activation and differentiation in Susac syndrome was antigen driven.

High-throughput TCR beta sequencing profiled peripheral blood CD8+ and CD4+ T cells from healthy donors, Susac syndrome patients and multiple sclerosis patients. The multiple sclerosis controls were treatment-naive patients whose relapsing-remitting disease, either stable or active, fulfilled the revised McDonald criteria. CD8+ TEMRA cells were enriched by FACS, while bulk CD8+ and CD4+ T cells were purified by magnetic negative isolation. Blood was drawn into EDTA tubes, processed within 24 hours, and PBMCs were isolated by density gradient centrifugation. PBMCs intended for TCR sequencing were frozen in liquid nitrogen and were later thawed in a 37 degrees C water bath. Purity of sorted or isolated CD4+, CD8+ and CD8+ TEMRA cells was at least 90%. Per the germline V gene, SQVTM is the CDR1 and ANQGSEA is the CDR2. Its CDR3 holds 14 amino acids, cysteine through phenylalanine. Only the CDR3 DNA is retained, 42 bases long and in frame from the first base. Trimming costs V 6 bases and J 1 base, and their ends lie 14 bases apart.

RNA was extracted using the RNeasy kit, and roughly 0.5 to 1 microgram was reverse transcribed with random hexamers. TCR beta CDR3 regions were amplified with the immunoSEQ multiplex PCR assay covering 54 Vbeta and 13 Jbeta segments. PCR amplification bias was corrected using a synthetic template baseline for primer optimization and computational correction. The paper's data handling went like this. Only productive sequences were kept, with reads annotated to V, D and J genes according to IMGT and analyzed in immunoSEQ Analyzer. To calculate clonality, Shannon entropy was normalized by log2 of the number of productive unique sequences and then subtracted from one. Public and private clones were assessed among the 100 most prevalent clones of each patient and control. A clone was defined as Susac-specific if it was absent from the healthy and MS cohorts, from 1052 published viral clones and from other ImmuneACCESS disease sequences. TCRdb applied fastp at Q25 and MiXCR to the public reads, then kept only in-frame beta chains. When rows share a CDR3 protein, they turn into one entry using the most common DNA and genes. These V and J calls are TCRdb output, not the study's own analysis. The sample table shows approximately 180,000 distinct CDR3 sequences, and approximately 94% are seen once. The ten largest make up roughly 0.094% of the sample.

General study outcomes and caveats: The number of individuals in the TCR sequencing and HLA analysis was acknowledged as relatively small.

A word on this clonotype: Its target antigen remains unknown. No quality values exist for individual bases; no much larger clone is one base distant.

Sequencing was performed on CD4+ T cells from PBMCs. This clonotype was sampled from a human donor with multiple sclerosis. This chain is built from TRBV29-1 and TRBJ2-3; the D match is possibly TRBD1 or TRBD2, with 6 bases aligned in each. CDR3 protein: CSVDGGGGTDTQYF. The DNA reads as follows: TGCAGCGTCGATGGAGGGGGAGGCACAGATACGCAGTATTTT.